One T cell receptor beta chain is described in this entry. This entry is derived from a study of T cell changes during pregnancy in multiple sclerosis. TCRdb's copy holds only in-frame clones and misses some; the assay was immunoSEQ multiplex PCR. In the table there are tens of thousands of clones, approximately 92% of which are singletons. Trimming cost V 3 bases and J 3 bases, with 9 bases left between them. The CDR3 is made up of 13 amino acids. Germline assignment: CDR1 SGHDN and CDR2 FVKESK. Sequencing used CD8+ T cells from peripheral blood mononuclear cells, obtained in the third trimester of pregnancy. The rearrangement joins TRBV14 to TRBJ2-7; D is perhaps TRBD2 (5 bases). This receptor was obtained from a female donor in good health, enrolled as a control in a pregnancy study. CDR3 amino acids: CASSHPRGYEQYF. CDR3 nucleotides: TGTGCCAGCAGCCACCCCCGGGGCTACGAGCAGTACTTC.